A selection of T cell receptor beta chains follows, all from one sample in a study of T-cell memory formation after mild COVID-19. TCRdb passed the 5' RACE reads through MiXCR, listing each CDR3 protein once. This repertoire shows 450,000 to 650,000 distinct CDR3 sequences, around 21% found once; its top ten account for around an eighth. The sample consisted of PBMCs or a T cell subset sorted from them (not recorded which). The receptors were gathered from an adult woman who had mild COVID-19 (a few samples of this study predate the infection). Cell type and time point are not known. The CDR3 runs from the conserved cysteine through the conserved F or W. Each record gives: D gene, V gene, clone size, J gene, CDR3 protein, CDR3 DNA. D genes are given only for firm matches. Some rows have no size entry. The others give once, few or many, or a class for an expanded clone.

d_gene: .
v_gene: TRBV25-1
abundance: .
j_gene: TRBJ1-4
CDR3aa: CASSSTLREKLFF
CDR3nt: TGTGCCAGCAGTTCAACTCTCCGGGAAAAACTGTTTTTT

d_gene: TRBD2
v_gene: TRBV5-1
abundance: few
j_gene: TRBJ2-7
CDR3aa: CASSSASGGAAEQYF
CDR3nt: TGCGCCAGCAGCTCCGCTAGCGGGGGGGCCGCGGAGCAGTACTTC

d_gene: .
v_gene: TRBV20-1
abundance: .
j_gene: TRBJ2-1
CDR3aa: CSARDPPQYYNEQFF
CDR3nt: TGCAGTGCTAGAGATCCGCCCCAGTACTACAATGAGCAGTTCTTC

d_gene: .
v_gene: TRBV5-1
abundance: many
j_gene: TRBJ1-1
CDR3aa: CASSLASNTEAFF
CDR3nt: TGCGCCAGCAGCTTGGCTTCGAACACTGAAGCTTTCTTT

d_gene: TRBD1
v_gene: TRBV4-1
abundance: many
j_gene: TRBJ2-7
CDR3aa: CASSQEWDRADYEQYF
CDR3nt: TGCGCCAGCAGCCAAGAGTGGGACAGGGCGGATTACGAGCAGTACTTC

d_gene: TRBD2
v_gene: TRBV3-1
abundance: few
j_gene: TRBJ2-7
CDR3aa: CASSQDGGLAGWSYEQYF
CDR3nt: TGTGCCAGCAGCCAGGATGGGGGACTAGCGGGATGGTCCTACGAGCAGTACTTC

d_gene: TRBD2
v_gene: TRBV9
abundance: few
j_gene: TRBJ2-3
CDR3aa: CASSVAGGATDTQYF
CDR3nt: TGTGCCAGCAGCGTAGCGGGGGGGGCCACAGATACGCAGTATTTT

d_gene: TRBD2
v_gene: TRBV11-1
abundance: .
j_gene: TRBJ2-1
CDR3aa: CASSLRTSGRGDEQFF
CDR3nt: TGTGCCAGCAGCCTTCGGACTAGCGGGAGAGGTGATGAGCAGTTCTTC

d_gene: TRBD1
v_gene: TRBV5-1
abundance: few
j_gene: TRBJ1-1
CDR3aa: CASSFGGQGWAEAFF
CDR3nt: TGCGCCAGCAGCTTTGGGGGACAGGGGTGGGCTGAAGCTTTCTTT

d_gene: .
v_gene: TRBV13
abundance: .
j_gene: TRBJ1-1
CDR3aa: CASKSGQLNTEAFF
CDR3nt: TGTGCCAGCAAAAGCGGACAGCTGAACACTGAAGCTTTCTTT

d_gene: .
v_gene: TRBV15
abundance: few
j_gene: TRBJ1-5
CDR3aa: CATSRDRYQPQHF
CDR3nt: TGTGCCACCAGCAGAGACCGCTATCAGCCCCAGCATTTT

d_gene: .
v_gene: TRBV29-1
abundance: .
j_gene: TRBJ2-2
CDR3aa: CSGTANTGELFF
CDR3nt: TGCAGCGGGACAGCGAACACCGGGGAGCTGTTTTTT

d_gene: TRBD2
v_gene: TRBV7-2
abundance: .
j_gene: TRBJ2-1
CDR3aa: CASSLVGLAGVYNEQFF
CDR3nt: TGTGCCAGCAGCTTAGTAGGACTAGCGGGAGTCTACAATGAGCAGTTCTTC

d_gene: .
v_gene: TRBV3-1
abundance: .
j_gene: TRBJ2-7
CDR3aa: CASSQEGVLVYEQYF
CDR3nt: TGTGCCAGCAGCCAAGAGGGAGTACTGGTTTACGAGCAGTACTTC

d_gene: .
v_gene: TRBV7-8
abundance: .
j_gene: TRBJ2-1
CDR3aa: CASSLGVGPQFF
CDR3nt: TGTGCCAGCAGCTTAGGGGTGGGGCCGCAGTTCTTC

d_gene: TRBD2
v_gene: TRBV6-1
abundance: many
j_gene: TRBJ2-3
CDR3aa: CASSEVIAGGPADTQYF
CDR3nt: TGTGCCAGCAGTGAAGTAATAGCGGGGGGGCCCGCAGATACGCAGTATTTT

d_gene: .
v_gene: TRBV6-6
abundance: few
j_gene: TRBJ2-5
CDR3aa: CASSRLFPQETQYF
CDR3nt: TGTGCCAGCAGCCGCCTTTTCCCGCAAGAGACCCAGTACTTC

d_gene: TRBD2
v_gene: TRBV12-3/TRBV12-4
abundance: .
j_gene: TRBJ2-7
CDR3aa: CASSLRAGGFYEQYF
CDR3nt: TGTGCCAGCAGTTTACGGGCGGGGGGTTTCTACGAGCAGTACTTC

d_gene: .
v_gene: TRBV30
abundance: .
j_gene: TRBJ2-3
CDR3aa: CAWKGRDGTDTQYF
CDR3nt: TGTGCCTGGAAAGGCAGGGACGGCACAGATACGCAGTATTTT

d_gene: TRBD1
v_gene: TRBV7-9
abundance: many
j_gene: TRBJ2-5
CDR3aa: CASSLVTGTETQYF
CDR3nt: TGTGCCAGCAGCTTAGTGACAGGGACAGAGACCCAGTACTTC

d_gene: TRBD1
v_gene: TRBV5-4
abundance: few
j_gene: TRBJ2-1
CDR3aa: CASSSSLTGKPNEQFF
CDR3nt: TGTGCCAGCAGCTCCTCCCTGACAGGGAAACCCAATGAGCAGTTCTTC

d_gene: .
v_gene: TRBV15
abundance: few
j_gene: TRBJ2-1
CDR3aa: CATSRADRIAYNEQFF
CDR3nt: TGTGCCACCAGCAGAGCCGATCGAATCGCCTACAATGAGCAGTTCTTC

d_gene: .
v_gene: TRBV7-9
abundance: few
j_gene: TRBJ2-1
CDR3aa: CASSPPASSYNEQFF
CDR3nt: TGTGCCAGCAGCCCACCTGCGAGCTCCTACAATGAGCAGTTCTTC

d_gene: TRBD1
v_gene: TRBV5-6
abundance: .
j_gene: TRBJ1-5
CDR3aa: CASSSGGWPQHF
CDR3nt: TGTGCCAGCAGCTCAGGGGGATGGCCCCAGCATTTT

d_gene: .
v_gene: TRBV5-1
abundance: few
j_gene: TRBJ1-2
CDR3aa: CASSQGVGYTF
CDR3nt: TGCGCCAGCAGCCAAGGGGTTGGCTACACCTTC

d_gene: .
v_gene: TRBV30
abundance: .
j_gene: TRBJ2-1
CDR3aa: CAWKKDFSQNEQFF
CDR3nt: TGTGCCTGGAAGAAGGACTTCAGTCAGAATGAGCAGTTCTTC

d_gene: TRBD1
v_gene: TRBV6-1
abundance: .
j_gene: TRBJ1-5
CDR3aa: CASNLGRGPQPQHF
CDR3nt: TGTGCCAGCAACCTGGGAAGGGGGCCTCAGCCCCAGCATTTT